The clone carrying this T cell receptor beta chain was counted at least ten times. Its specificity is unknown. This entry belongs to a study of regulatory T cells in long-lasting Graves disease. Whole-study results and caveats: Repertoires from persistent disease leaned toward TRBV28, TRBJ1-2 and TRBJ2-5.

Germline loops: CDR1 SGHTA, CDR2 FQGTGA. V shed 5 bases, J shed 6 bases, and the junction held 9 bases outside the gene matches. The CDR3 is 14 amino acids. Time point given: newly diagnosed GD, antithyroid drugs for less than 3 months. PBMCs provided the RNA from which the TCR library was made. Building of the TCR beta libraries involved iRepertoire HTBI primers and Arm-PCR of CDR3 regions. TCRdb re-called the multiplex PCR reads with MiXCR, one entry per CDR3 protein. The data show roughly 510,000 distinct CDR3 sequences, 15% to 20% seen once. This sample was also put to use in a study of T cells in Graves' hyperthyroidism and ophthalmopathy.

The input for sequencing was peripheral blood mononuclear cells (PBMCs), taken at new diagnosis, from a patient treated with antithyroid drugs. The V gene is TRBV7-3, the J gene TRBJ1-1; 7 bases match TRBD1. The sequence derives from a man aged 18 to 30 with Graves disease. The CDR3 DNA follows: TGTGCCAGCAGCCCACTGACAGGGCTCTCTGAAGCTTTCTTT. As protein: CASSPLTGLSEAFF.